Presented here are 3 T cell receptor beta chains from one specimen sequenced in a study of T cell responses to AZD1222 COVID-19 vaccine. Method: immunoSEQ multiplex PCR; TCRdb's copy keeps in-frame clones and lacks some. The profile shows about 150,000 clones, around nine tenths of them singletons. This sample comprised peripheral blood, obtained on day 0 of AZD1222 vaccination. These receptors originate from an adult in good health.

The chain couples TRBV18 to TRBJ1-4; D not resolved. Trimming left V 6 bases short and J 8 bases short, with 13 bases between. Looked up from germline, CDR1 is KGHSH and CDR2 is LQKENI. The CDR3 loop spans 13 amino acids. This chain's CDR3 is CASSPGSGEKLFF. CDR3 DNA sequence: TGTGCCAGCTCTCCCGGGTCTGGGGAAAAACTGTTTTTT. Filled out from reference TRBV18 and TRBJ1-4, the complete variable domain reads NAGVMQNPRHLVRRRGQEARLRCSPMKGHSHVYWYRQLPEEGLKFMVYLQKENIIDESGMPKERFSAEFPKEGPSILRIQQVVRGDSAAYFCASSPGSGEKLFFGSGTQLSVL.

The chain combines TRBV7-6 with TRBJ2-3; D is possibly TRBD1 (5 bases). Per the germline V gene, CDR1 is SGHVS and CDR2 is FNYEAQ. With 2 bases removed from V and 6 bases from J, the gap between germline ends came to 24 bases. The CDR3 covers 18 residues. The CDR3: CASSLYGQGVIGRDTQYF. For the CDR3, the DNA is TGTGCCAGCAGCTTATACGGGCAGGGTGTGATAGGAAGGGATACGCAGTATTTT. Complete variable domain (other parts from reference TRBV7-6 and TRBJ2-3): GAGVSQSPRYKVTKRGQDVALRCDPISGHVSLYWYRQALGQGPEFLTYFNYEAQQDKSGLPNDRFSAERPEGSISTLTIQRTEQRDSAMYRCASSLYGQGVIGRDTQYFGPGTRLTVL.

The chain has TRBV24-1 and TRBJ2-5; D might be TRBD2 (5 bases). Trimming removed 3 bases at V and 5 bases at J, with 15 bases between. The germline V gene has CDR1 KGHDR and CDR2 SFDVKD. CDR3 length equals 15 residues. CDR3 protein: CATSDASTSLETQYF. The DNA for the CDR3 is TGTGCCACCAGTGATGCGTCTACTAGTTTGGAGACCCAGTACTTC.